These 2 T cell receptor beta chains were all obtained from the same sample, sequenced in a study of siplizumab effects on memory and regulatory T cells. Assay used: immunoSEQ multiplex PCR; TCRdb lists only in-frame clones, some missing. The table includes 100,000 or so clones, around 94% detected once. The sequenced sample consisted of non-Treg CD4+ T cells sorted from blood. These receptors all stem from a human donor in good health.

CDR3 in amino acids: CATKGPTQHF. DNA for the CDR3: TGTGCCACCAAAGGGCCGACCCAGCATTTT. The rearrangement uses TRBV28 and TRBJ1-5; no definite D call. The ends were cut back, 10 bases at V and 11 bases at J, with 12 bases in the middle. CDR1 and CDR2 from the germline V gene are MDHEN and SYDVKM. This CDR3 has 10 amino acids.

The chain employs TRBV28 and TRBJ1-2, with 7 bases aligning to TRBD1. From germline, CDR1 is MDHEN and CDR2 SYDVKM. There are 12 residues in the CDR3. J lost 6 bases, V lost 8 bases, and 6 bases had no gene match. Here the CDR3 reads CASQGEPDGYTF. The DNA for the CDR3 is TGTGCCAGCCAGGGGGAACCTGATGGCTACACCTTC.